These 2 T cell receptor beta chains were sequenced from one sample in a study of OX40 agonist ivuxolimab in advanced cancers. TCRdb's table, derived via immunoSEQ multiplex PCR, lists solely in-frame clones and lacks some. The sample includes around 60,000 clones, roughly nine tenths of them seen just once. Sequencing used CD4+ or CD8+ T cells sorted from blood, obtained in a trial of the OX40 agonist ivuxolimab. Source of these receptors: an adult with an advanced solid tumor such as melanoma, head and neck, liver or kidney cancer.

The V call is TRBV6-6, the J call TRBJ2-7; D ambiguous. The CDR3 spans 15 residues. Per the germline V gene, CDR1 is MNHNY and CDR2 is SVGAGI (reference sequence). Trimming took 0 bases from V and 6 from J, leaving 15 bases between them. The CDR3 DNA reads TGTGCCAGCAGTTACTCGTTCGCGCCGGAAACCGAGCAGTACTTC. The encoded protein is CASSYSFAPETEQYF.

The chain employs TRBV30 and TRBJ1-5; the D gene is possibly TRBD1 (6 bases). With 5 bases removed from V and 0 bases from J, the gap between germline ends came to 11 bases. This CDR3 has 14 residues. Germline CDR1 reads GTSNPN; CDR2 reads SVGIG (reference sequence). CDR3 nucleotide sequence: TGTGCCTGGGGTCGGGACACTAGCAATCAGCCCCAGCATTTT. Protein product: CAWGRDTSNQPQHF.